This T cell receptor (beta chain) was sequenced for a study of T cells in Graves' hyperthyroidism and ophthalmopathy. Concerning this clonotype itself: What it recognizes is unknown.

Germline lookup yields CDR1 LNHDA and CDR2 SQIVND (reference sequence). The CDR3 spans 13 residues. The V end was cut by 9 bases, the J end by 7 bases, with 13 bases between. It was RNA transcripts that yielded the amplified TCR beta CDR3 regions. The study used the HTBI primer set for a first-round RT-PCR of the TCR CDR3. TCRdb fed the multiplex PCR reads into MiXCR, producing one record per CDR3 protein. The repertoire consists of about 610,000 distinct CDR3 sequences, with about a sixth occurring once and the leading ten covering 2.5% to 4%. General study findings and limits: Most expanded thyroid clonotypes above 0.001 also appeared in blood.

Uncontrolled infections, other autoimmune diseases, pregnancy or lactation led to exclusion of patients. Together with thyroid ultrasound, orbital computed tomography, serum thyroxine and TRAb, clinical symptoms were used for diagnoses. Input material: blood. The clonotype comes from a woman aged 40 to 50 with Graves' ophthalmopathy. The genes are TRBV19 and TRBJ1-6; maybe TRBD1 (5 bases). As DNA, the CDR3 is TGTGCCAGCAGGGAACAGATGAATTCACCCCTCCACTTT. This codes for CASREQMNSPLHF.